The rows below give T cell receptor beta chains drawn from one sample of a study of blood T cells in healthy people across ages. TCRdb analysed the 5' RACE reads with MiXCR anew, one entry per CDR3 protein. The table lists fewer than 950,000 distinct CDR3 sequences, 30% to 45% of them singletons. Sequencing was done on a sample of blood. The receptors originated from a young man in good health. The CDR3 runs from the conserved cysteine through the conserved F or W. D genes are given only for firm matches. Expanded clones are given a class, and other clones once, few, many or no size at all.

j_gene,abundance,d_gene,v_gene,CDR3nt,CDR3aa
TRBJ2-7,.,TRBD1,TRBV5-4,TGTGCCAGCAGCCGCCCGACAGGGGGAAATGAGCAGTACTTC,CASSRPTGGNEQYF
TRBJ1-2,few,.,TRBV6-1,TGTGCCAGCAGTGTAGATGGGATTAGAGACCACGGCTACACCTTC,CASSVDGIRDHGYTF
TRBJ1-5,.,.,TRBV2,TGTGCCAGCAGTGCCTGGCCTCAAGATAGCAATCAGCCCCAGCATTTT,CASSAWPQDSNQPQHF
TRBJ2-5,few,.,TRBV9,TGTGCCAGCAGCGAGGGAAGGGGGGGGCAAGAGACCCAGTACTTC,CASSEGRGGQETQYF
TRBJ2-3,.,.,TRBV7-2,TGTGCCAACAGCCCCAAGGGACACAGCACAGATACGCAGTATTTT,CANSPKGHSTDTQYF
TRBJ2-7,.,TRBD2,TRBV5-1,TGCGCCAGCAGCTTGGCCGGGACTAGCGGGGTGACGAGGCAGTACTTC,CASSLAGTSGVTRQYF
TRBJ2-7,few,.,TRBV6-2/TRBV6-3,TGTGCCAGCAGTTACCGGGCGGGTTTCTCCTACGAGCAGTACTTC,CASSYRAGFSYEQYF
TRBJ1-5,.,.,TRBV20-1,TGCAGTGCCCAGGACGGGAGCAATCAGCCCCAGCATTTT,CSAQDGSNQPQHF
TRBJ1-2,.,TRBD1,TRBV27,TGTGCCAGCAGCCCGGGACTGGACAGGGTAGGGGGCTACACCTTC,CASSPGLDRVGGYTF
TRBJ2-1,many,TRBD2,TRBV20-1,TGCAGTGCTAGAGGAAGCGGGACGAATGAGCAGTTCTTC,CSARGSGTNEQFF
TRBJ2-2,.,TRBD1,TRBV7-2,TGTGCCAGCAGCTTAGTCGGACAGGGCAGCACCGGGGAGCTGTTTTTT,CASSLVGQGSTGELFF
TRBJ2-5,.,.,TRBV27,TGTGCCAGCAGACATTTGAGGGGGGCTCAAGGCAATGAGCAGTACTTC,CASRHLRGAQGNEQYF
TRBJ2-7,.,TRBD1,TRBV5-1,TGCACCAGCAGCTCCCGGACAGGGGCCTACGAGCAGTACTTC,CTSSSRTGAYEQYF
TRBJ1-1,many,.,TRBV27,TGTGCCAGCAGTTTATCAGAGGAAACTGAAGCTTTCTTT,CASSLSEETEAFF
TRBJ1-6,.,.,TRBV6-5,TGTGCCAGCAGAACCACCGCCGGGGCAAATTCACCCCTCTACTTT,CASRTTAGANSPLYF
TRBJ1-1,.,.,TRBV12-3/TRBV12-4,TGTGCCAGCAGTTTAATAAATACTCCTTCGGCTGAAGCTTTCTTT,CASSLINTPSAEAFF
TRBJ1-2,.,.,TRBV27,TGTGCCAGCGGGAGGAGCCGCTATGGCTACACCTTC,CASGRSRYGYTF
TRBJ2-1,.,.,TRBV6-2/TRBV6-3,TGTGCCAGCAGCCCGGTCCAAAATTACAATGAGCAGTTCTTC,CASSPVQNYNEQFF
TRBJ2-1,.,.,TRBV7-8,TGTGCCAGCAGCCGAATTGGACAGTCCTACAATGAGCAGTTCTTC,CASSRIGQSYNEQFF
TRBJ2-5,once,.,TRBV20-1,TGCAGTGCTACTGGACAGGACTACAATGAGCAGTACTTC,CSATGQDYNEQYF
TRBJ2-2,once,.,TRBV4-3,TGCGCCAGCAGCATAGGACAGCCTTTGAACACCGGGGAGCTGTTTTTT,CASSIGQPLNTGELFF
TRBJ2-1,few,TRBD1,TRBV9,TGTGCCAGCAGCGTACTACAGGGGCCTAGTGAGCAGTTCTTC,CASSVLQGPSEQFF
TRBJ1-1,few,.,TRBV12-3/TRBV12-4,TGTGCCAGCAGTTCATCGAGGGGGGGCCACCGAAACACTGAAGCTTTCTTT,CASSSSRGGHRNTEAFF
TRBJ2-7,many,.,TRBV12-3/TRBV12-4,TGTGCCAGCTGCCCCCGGGCGTCCTACGAGCAGTACTTC,CASCPRASYEQYF
TRBJ2-2,.,.,TRBV29-1,TGCAGCGTTGAAGATCTCGGGGAGATGAACACCGGGGAGCTGTTTTTT,CSVEDLGEMNTGELFF
TRBJ2-5,many,TRBD1,TRBV29-1,TGCAGCGTGAACAGGGGAGCCCTTCAAGAGACCCAGTACTTC,CSVNRGALQETQYF
TRBJ2-1,few,.,TRBV15,TGTGCCACCAGCAGAGAGGGCAGTGGCTCCTCCTACAATGAGCAGTTCTTC,CATSREGSGSSYNEQFF
TRBJ2-3,.,TRBD2,TRBV20-1,TGCAGTGCTAGAGGTAGTGGCGGGGGGACTAGCACAGATACGCAGTATTTT,CSARGSGGGTSTDTQYF
TRBJ1-6,.,.,TRBV4-2,TGTGCCAGCAGCCAAGGACCCTCACCCCCCCACTTT,CASSQGPSPPHF
TRBJ1-1,.,.,TRBV5-6,TGTGCCAGCACCCGCGACGGGGGGACTGAAGCTTTCTTT,CASTRDGGTEAFF
TRBJ2-1,few,TRBD2,TRBV20-1,TGCAGTGCTCGGAGCGGGGGTCCCATCGATGAGCAGTTCTTC,CSARSGGPIDEQFF
TRBJ1-6,.,.,TRBV5-1,TGCGCCAGCAGCCCACCTCTCGCGGATTCACCCCTCCACTTT,CASSPPLADSPLHF
TRBJ1-1,.,.,TRBV7-2,TGTGCCAGCAGCCCACGCCGGGGCTTGAACACTGAAGCTTTCTTT,CASSPRRGLNTEAFF
TRBJ2-7,few,.,TRBV2,TGTGCCAGCACTACCCTGGTGGAGAGCTCCTACAATGAGCAGTACTTC,CASTTLVESSYNEQYF
TRBJ1-6,few,.,TRBV6-6,TGTGCCAGCAGCCCAAGGTCCGGGCCCTCCTATAATTCACCCCTCCACTTT,CASSPRSGPSYNSPLHF
TRBJ1-2,few,.,TRBV12-3/TRBV12-4,TGTGTCAGCACCGCGATACAGGGTCTAGGCGGCTACACCTTC,CVSTAIQGLGGYTF
TRBJ1-1,.,.,TRBV7-8,TGTGCCAGCAGCATCGACCCTTTAGGAACTGAAGCTTTCTTT,CASSIDPLGTEAFF
TRBJ2-5,.,.,TRBV2,TGTGCCAGCAGTGTCCCATTCGATAAAAGAGTTGGGTACTTC,CASSVPFDKRVGYF
TRBJ1-6,.,.,TRBV3-1,TGTGCCAGCAGCCCCAGGGATAATTCACCCATCCACTTT,CASSPRDNSPIHF
TRBJ1-3,.,TRBD1,TRBV4-3,TGCGCCAGCAGCCAGGACAGGGGGCCGAACACCATATATTTT,CASSQDRGPNTIYF
TRBJ2-7,few,.,TRBV6-2/TRBV6-3,TGTGCCAGCAGGCCCAACAGGAATTCCTACAATGAGCAGTACTTC,CASRPNRNSYNEQYF
TRBJ2-5,few,.,TRBV5-1,TGCGCCAGCAGGGATGAGACAGACCCAAAAGAGACCCAGTACTTC,CASRDETDPKETQYF
TRBJ2-1,few,TRBD2,TRBV7-9,TGTGCCAGCAGCTTACGCTCCAGCGGGGGGGCCGATGAGCAGTTCTTC,CASSLRSSGGADEQFF
TRBJ2-5,many,.,TRBV2,TGTGCCAGCAGTGACGAGGGGGAGACCCAGTACTTC,CASSDEGETQYF
TRBJ2-2,.,TRBD2,TRBV7-9,TGTGCCAGCAGCCGGACTAGCGGGGGTCACACCGGGGAGCTGTTTTTT,CASSRTSGGHTGELFF
TRBJ1-2,few,.,TRBV4-2,TGTGCCAGCAGCCAAGATACGGCAGGGCGTGTCTCTGGCTACACCTTC,CASSQDTAGRVSGYTF
TRBJ2-1,.,.,TRBV29-1,TGCAGCGTTGGATATGACAATGAGCAGTTCTTC,CSVGYDNEQFF
TRBJ2-1,.,TRBD1,TRBV4-2,TGTGCCAGCAGCCTCGGACAGGGTAAGGTTGAGCAGTTCTTC,CASSLGQGKVEQFF
TRBJ2-3,.,.,TRBV27,TGTGCCAGCAGTTTCCCCCGCCAGGGAGCTAGCACAGATACGCAGTATTTT,CASSFPRQGASTDTQYF
TRBJ2-3,few,.,TRBV6-5,TGTGCCAGCAGGGCTAGGACGGATACGCAGTATTTT,CASRARTDTQYF